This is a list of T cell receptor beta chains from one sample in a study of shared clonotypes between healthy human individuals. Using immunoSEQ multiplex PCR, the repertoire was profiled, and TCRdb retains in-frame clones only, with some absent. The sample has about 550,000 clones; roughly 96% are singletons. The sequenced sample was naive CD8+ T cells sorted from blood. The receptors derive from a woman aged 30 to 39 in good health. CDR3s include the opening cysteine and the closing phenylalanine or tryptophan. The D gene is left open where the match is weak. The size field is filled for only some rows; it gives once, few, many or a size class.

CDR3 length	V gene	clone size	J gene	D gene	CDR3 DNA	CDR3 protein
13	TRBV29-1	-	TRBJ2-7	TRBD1	TGCAGCGTTCAGACGGACAGGGGCTACGAGCAGTACTTC	CSVQTDRGYEQYF
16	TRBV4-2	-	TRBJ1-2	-	TGTGCCAGCAGCCAAGACGAAGGGCCCATGGCGCGAGGCTACACCTTC	CASSQDEGPMARGYTF
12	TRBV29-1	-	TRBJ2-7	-	TGCAGCGTTGTTGCAGACTCCTACGAGCAGTACTTC	CSVVADSYEQYF
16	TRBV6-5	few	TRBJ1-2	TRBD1	TGTGCCAGCAGTTGGGGCGGAAGTACAGGGGAGAATGGCTACACCTTC	CASSWGGSTGENGYTF
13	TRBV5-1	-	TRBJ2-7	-	TGCGCCAGCAGCGATGACAGGTACTACGAGCAGTACTTC	CASSDDRYYEQYF
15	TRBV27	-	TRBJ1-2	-	TGTGCCAGCACTTTATCTCCGGGAATCGACTATGGCTACACCTTC	CASTLSPGIDYGYTF
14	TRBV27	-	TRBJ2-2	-	TGTGCCAGCAGTTCAAGCGGGAACACCGGGGAGCTGTTTTTT	CASSSSGNTGELFF
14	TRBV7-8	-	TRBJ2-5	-	TGTGCCAGCAGCTTATGGGAGGGGGCAGAGACCCAGTACTTC	CASSLWEGAETQYF
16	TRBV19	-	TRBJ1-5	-	TGTGCCAGTAGGATGGGAGTCCGAACGTGGTATCAGCCCCAGCATTTT	CASRMGVRTWYQPQHF
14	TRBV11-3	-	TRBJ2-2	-	TGTGCCAGCAGCTTAGGCGGAAACACCGGGGAGCTGTTTTTT	CASSLGGNTGELFF
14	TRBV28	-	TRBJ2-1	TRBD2	TGTGCCAGCAGTTTTCTAGCGGGAGGGGGGGAGCAGTTCTTC	CASSFLAGGGEQFF
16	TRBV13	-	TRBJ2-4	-	TGTGCCAGCAGCTCCCGGGACCGCGCAGCCAAAAACATTCAGTACTTC	CASSSRDRAAKNIQYF
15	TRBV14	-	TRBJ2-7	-	TGTGCCAGCAGCCAAGGTCAGTCATCTCTCTACGAGCAGTACTTC	CASSQGQSSLYEQYF
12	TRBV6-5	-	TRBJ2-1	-	TGTGCCAGCAGTCCTACGGGGGCTGAGCAGTTCTTC	CASSPTGAEQFF
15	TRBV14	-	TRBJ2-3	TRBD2	TGTGCCAGCAGCACTCGGACTAGCTACACAGATACGCAGTATTTT	CASSTRTSYTDTQYF
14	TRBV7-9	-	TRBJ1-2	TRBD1	TGTGCCAGCAGCTTAGTGGGACAGGGCTATGGCTACACCTTC	CASSLVGQGYGYTF
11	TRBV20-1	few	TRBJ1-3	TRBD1	TGCAGTGGGGACAGTGGAAACACCATATATTTT	CSGDSGNTIYF
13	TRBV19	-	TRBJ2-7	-	TGTGCCAGCTCAGGGGAGCGATCCTACGAGCAGTACTTC	CASSGERSYEQYF
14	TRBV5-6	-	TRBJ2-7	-	TGTGCCAGCAGCTTCGGGACACTCTCCTACGAGCAGTACTTC	CASSFGTLSYEQYF
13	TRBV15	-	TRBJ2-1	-	TGTGCCACCGCCCCGCCCACAGGTAATGAGCAGTTCTTC	CATAPPTGNEQFF
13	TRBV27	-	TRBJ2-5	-	TGTGCCAGCAGTTTTTCGGGAATAGAGACCCAGTACTTC	CASSFSGIETQYF
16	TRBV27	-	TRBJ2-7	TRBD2	TGTGCCAGCAGTCCGCTGGGACTAGCGGTTACCTACGAGCAGTACTTC	CASSPLGLAVTYEQYF
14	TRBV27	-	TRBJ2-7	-	TGTGCCAGCAGTGGGGTTAGCGGTACTTACGAGCAGTACTTC	CASSGVSGTYEQYF
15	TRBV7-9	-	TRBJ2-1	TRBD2	TGTGCCAGCACCCCTCCACTAGCGGGAGAGGATGAGCAGTTCTTC	CASTPPLAGEDEQFF
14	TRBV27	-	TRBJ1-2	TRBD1	TGTGCCAGCAGCCCCATCGGACAGGGCTATGGCTACACCTTC	CASSPIGQGYGYTF
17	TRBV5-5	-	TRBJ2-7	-	TGTGCCAGCAGCTTGAAGTTCGCCGGACCCCGCTCCTACGAGCAGTACTTC	CASSLKFAGPRSYEQYF
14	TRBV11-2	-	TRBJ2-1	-	TGTGCCAGCAGCTTACAGGACAGTTACAATGAGCAGTTCTTC	CASSLQDSYNEQFF
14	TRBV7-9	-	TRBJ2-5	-	TGTGCCAGCAGCTTCGGGACGGCCCAAGAGACCCAGTACTTC	CASSFGTAQETQYF
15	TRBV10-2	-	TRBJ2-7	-	TGCGCCAGCAGTAGTACAGGGACTCAGGGCTACGAGCAGTACTTC	CASSSTGTQGYEQYF
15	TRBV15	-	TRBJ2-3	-	TGTGCCACCAGCATTGTTCGGGAGAGGACAGATACGCAGTATTTT	CATSIVRERTDTQYF
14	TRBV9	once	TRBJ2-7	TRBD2	TGTGCCAGCAGCGTAACAGCGGGAGGGTACGAGCAGTACTTC	CASSVTAGGYEQYF
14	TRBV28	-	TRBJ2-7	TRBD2	TGTGCCAGCAGTTTATTTGCGGGAGCTTACGAGCAGTACTTC	CASSLFAGAYEQYF
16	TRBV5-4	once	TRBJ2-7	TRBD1	TGTGCCAGCAGCCAGGGGGACGCAACCCAGGCCTACGAGCAGTACTTC	CASSQGDATQAYEQYF
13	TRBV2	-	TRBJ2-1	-	TGTGCCAGCACGGACGCGTCTTACAATGAGCAGTTCTTC	CASTDASYNEQFF
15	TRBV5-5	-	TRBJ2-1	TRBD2	TGTGCCAGCAGCTTCGGTGTAGCGGGAACCAATGAGCAGTTCTTC	CASSFGVAGTNEQFF
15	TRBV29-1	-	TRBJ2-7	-	TGCAGCGTTGAGTTAGCGGCCGCCGGGACCTACGAGCAGTACTTC	CSVELAAAGTYEQYF
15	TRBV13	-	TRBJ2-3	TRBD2	TGTGCCAGCAGCTCCCGGGACTATATCAAAGATACGCAGTATTTT	CASSSRDYIKDTQYF
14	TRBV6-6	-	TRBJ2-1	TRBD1	TGTGCCAGCAGTTACAGGGGACAGTACAATGAGCAGTTCTTC	CASSYRGQYNEQFF
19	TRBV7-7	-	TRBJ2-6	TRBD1	TGTGCCAGCAGCCCGATCGCAGGACAGGGCGCCTCTGGGGCCAACGTCCTGACTTTC	CASSPIAGQGASGANVLTF
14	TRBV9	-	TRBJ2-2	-	TGTGCCAGCAGCGTAGGAGGCCGTAACGGGGAGCTGTTTTTT	CASSVGGRNGELFF
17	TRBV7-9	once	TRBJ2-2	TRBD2	TGTGCCAGCAGCCTGGACCTAGCGGGGCTCGACACCGGGGAGCTGTTTTTT	CASSLDLAGLDTGELFF
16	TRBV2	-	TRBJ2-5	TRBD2	TGTGCCAGCAGTCTGGGACTAGCGGAGTACCAAGAGACCCAGTACTTC	CASSLGLAEYQETQYF
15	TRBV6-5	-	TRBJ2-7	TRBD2	TGTGCCAGCAGTAAAGTAGCGGGTATCCCGGGAGAGCAGTACTTC	CASSKVAGIPGEQYF
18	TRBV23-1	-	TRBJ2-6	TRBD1	TGCGCCAGCAGTCAGACAGGGACCCCAAGTAGTGGGGCCAACGTCCTGACTTTC	CASSQTGTPSSGANVLTF
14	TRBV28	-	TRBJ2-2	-	TGTGCCAGCAGCTACAGGGCAGCGACCGGGGAGCTGTTTTTT	CASSYRAATGELFF
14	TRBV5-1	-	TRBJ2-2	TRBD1	TGCGCCAGCAGCTGGACAGGGTACACCGGGGAGCTGTTTTTT	CASSWTGYTGELFF
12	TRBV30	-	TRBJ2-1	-	TGTGCCTGGACCGGGAGATCGGGTGAGCAGTTCTTC	CAWTGRSGEQFF
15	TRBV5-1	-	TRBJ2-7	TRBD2	TGCGCCAGCAGCTTGAAAACTAGCGGCTCCTACGAGCAGTACTTC	CASSLKTSGSYEQYF
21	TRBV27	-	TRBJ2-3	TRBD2	TGTGCCAGCAGTCTACCCCCAATCCCCAGCGGGGCGACCACTAGCACAGATACGCAGTATTTT	CASSLPPIPSGATTSTDTQYF
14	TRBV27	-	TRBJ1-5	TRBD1	TGTGCCACACGTAGGACAGGTAGCAATCAGCCCCAGCATTTT	CATRRTGSNQPQHF
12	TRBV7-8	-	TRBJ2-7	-	TGTGCCAGCAGCCCCTGGGATAACGAGCAGTACTTC	CASSPWDNEQYF
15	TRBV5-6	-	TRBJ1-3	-	TGTGCCAGCAGCTTGGGGACAGCCTCTGGAAACACCATATATTTT	CASSLGTASGNTIYF
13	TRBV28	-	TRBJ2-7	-	TGTGCCAGCAGTTTATTGACTAGCTACGAGCAGTACTTC	CASSLLTSYEQYF
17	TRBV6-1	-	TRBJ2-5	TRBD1	TGTGCCAGCAGTGGAACCTTACAGGGGGCTGCTTGGGAGACCCAGTACTTC	CASSGTLQGAAWETQYF
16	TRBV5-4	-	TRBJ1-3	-	TGTGCCAGCAGCTTGGCCGGGGGCGTGTCAGGAAACACCATATATTTT	CASSLAGGVSGNTIYF
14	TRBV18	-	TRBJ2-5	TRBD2	TGTGCCAGCTCGCCGACCCGGGGGGAAGAGACCCAGTACTTC	CASSPTRGEETQYF
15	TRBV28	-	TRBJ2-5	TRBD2	TGTGCCAGCAGTTCTAGCGGGAGTGAAGAAGAGACCCAGTACTTC	CASSSSGSEEETQYF
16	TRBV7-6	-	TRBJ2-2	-	TGTGCCAGCAGCTTATCATGGGGGAAGGTCACCGGGGAGCTGTTTTTT	CASSLSWGKVTGELFF
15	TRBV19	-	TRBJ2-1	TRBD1	TGTGCCAGTAGTGAGGGGACAGGGGACTACAATGAGCAGTTCTTC	CASSEGTGDYNEQFF
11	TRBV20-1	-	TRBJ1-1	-	TGCAGTGGATGGACGAGGGGTGAAGCTTTCTTT	CSGWTRGEAFF